This entry features one T cell receptor beta chain sequence. The antigen remains undetermined. Using a J-beta primer mix together with a sample-barcoded 5' primer, a second PCR was run for 7 to 11 cycles. From the 5' RACE reads, TCRdb called clonotypes with MiXCR, one entry per CDR3 protein. The sample yields hundreds of thousands of distinct CDR3 sequences, roughly a quarter seen once. CDR3 size: 15 residues. The junction had 8 bases not matched to a gene; V was cut back by 6 bases and J by 5 bases. Germline loops: CDR1 SNHLY, CDR2 FYNNEI. The data belong to a study of blood T cells in healthy people across ages. Study-level findings and limits: TCR beta diversity, measured per million T cells, fell in a roughly linear way with age.

Another study also made use of these data, one on T cells of mothers and their children. According to that study: From each mother came over 9.5 million TCR beta CDR3 reads, and from each child came a few million. For related and unrelated pairs alike, thymic selection shapes TCR recombination output similarly.

Sequenced material: blood. The TCR sequence derives from a boy aged 2-15 years in good health. The rearrangement links TRBV2 to TRBJ2-5; 11 bases are a match to TRBD2. CDR3 sequence: CASRKTSGEQETQYF. CDR3 DNA: TGTGCCAGCAGAAAGACTAGCGGGGAGCAGGAGACCCAGTACTTC.